The subject of this entry is one T cell receptor beta chain. The antigen remains unidentified. Donor samples were obtained from healthy Caucasian individuals from Russia, aged about 6 to 100. This entry belongs to a study of blood T cells in healthy people across ages. Study observations and caveats: Higher diversity and more naive CD4+ cells were features of long-lived donors, compared to aged donors.

Primers used in a second PCR of about 6 to 11 cycles were a sample-barcoded 5' primer and a J-beta primer mix. From each sample, at least 2.5 million paired-end reads containing CDR3 were obtained. One entry per CDR3 protein, called by TCRdb with MiXCR from the 5' RACE reads. The data contain about 1.5 million distinct CDR3 sequences, approximately 38% of them seen just once; the ten biggest clones take up roughly 7.9%. CDR1 and CDR2 (germline): MNHEY, SMNVEV (reference sequence). V was cut by 3 bases and J by 2 bases, with 8 bases left in between. The CDR3 spans 14 residues. V and J are TRBV27 and TRBJ2-1; D ambiguous. Input material: blood. The receptor was isolated from a woman between 18 and 29 years old in good health. The CDR3 region is CASSFDAAYNEQFF. The CDR3 region has the DNA TGTGCCAGCAGTTTCGACGCCGCCTACAATGAGCAGTTCTTC.